This T cell receptor beta chain was captured by sequencing in a study of blood T cell repertoires in COVID-19. Turning to the study itself: The United States, Italy and Spain provided the acute and convalescent COVID-19 samples. Nucleic acid was either cDNA or gDNA, and it came from T cells, B-cell-depleted T cells, or PBMCs.

It was during active infection that Seattle patients were enrolled and then longitudinally followed. Germline-derived CDR1 and CDR2 are GTSNPN and SVGIG (reference sequence). CDR3 length: 12 residues. The V segment lost 8 bases and the J segment 2 bases; nucleotides outside the gene matches: 3. As processed by the authors: Reference gene primer amplification yielded estimated nucleated cell counts. Profiling relied on immunoSEQ multiplex PCR, and the TCRdb table lists in-frame clones only, not all of them. That table gives V, J and clone size, and the DNA gave D and trimming. The sample records around 360,000 clones, more than 75% being singletons.

The clonotype comes from a woman younger than 45 with COVID-19, enrolled during active disease. Source material: peripheral blood. The genes are TRBV30 and TRBJ2-7; 10 bases fit TRBD2. In nucleotides, the CDR3 is TGTGCCGGAGCGGGAGGGGCCTACGAGCAGTACTTC. Amino acids: CAGAGGAYEQYF.